This T cell receptor beta chain comes out of a study of blood T cell repertoires in COVID-19. About the study: COVID-19 samples, acute and convalescent, were from the United States, Italy and Spain. Sample material is recorded as cDNA or gDNA derived from T cells, B-cell-depleted T cells, or PBMCs.

Germline CDR1 reads SEHNR; CDR2 reads FQNEAQ (reference sequence). Germline trimming cut 1 base from V and 0 bases from J; bases unmatched to any gene: 2. This CDR3 contains 16 residues. As originally analysed: Counts of nucleated cells, estimated from reference gene primer amplification, were obtained. The repertoire was sequenced with immunoSEQ multiplex PCR; TCRdb's copy has only in-frame clones and lacks some. V and J calls and clone size are copied from that table; D and trimming were computed from the DNA. The sample carries about 220,000 clones, approximately 77% recorded once. The genes are TRBV7-9 and TRBJ1-1; the match to TRBD1 covers 10 bases. The source of this sequence is a woman aged 80 or over with acute or convalescent COVID-19. The specimen sequenced was peripheral blood. As DNA, the CDR3 is TGTGCCAGCAGCTTAGTGGGACAGGGGTTGAACACTGAAGCTTTCTTT. Amino acids: CASSLVGQGLNTEAFF.